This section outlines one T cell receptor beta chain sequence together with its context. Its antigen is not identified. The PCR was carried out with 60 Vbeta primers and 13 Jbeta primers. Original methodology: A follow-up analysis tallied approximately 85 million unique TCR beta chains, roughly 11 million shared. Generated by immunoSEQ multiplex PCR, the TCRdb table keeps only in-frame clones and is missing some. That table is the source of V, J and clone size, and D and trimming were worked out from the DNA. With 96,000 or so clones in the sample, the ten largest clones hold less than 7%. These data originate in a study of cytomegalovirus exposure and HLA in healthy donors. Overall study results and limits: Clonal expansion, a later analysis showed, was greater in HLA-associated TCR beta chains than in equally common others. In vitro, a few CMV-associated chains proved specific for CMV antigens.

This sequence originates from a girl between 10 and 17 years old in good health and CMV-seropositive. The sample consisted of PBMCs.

The CDR3 DNA reads as TGTGCCAGCAGTGAATTCAGCGTCAATGAGCAGTTCTTC. Its translation is CASSEFSVNEQFF. The gene calls are TRBV6-1 and TRBJ2-1; no reliable D call. Trimming shortened V by 2 bases and J by 6 bases, and 8 bases separated the two germline ends. CDR3 length equals 13 residues. Germline loops: CDR1 MNHNS, CDR2 SASEGT.